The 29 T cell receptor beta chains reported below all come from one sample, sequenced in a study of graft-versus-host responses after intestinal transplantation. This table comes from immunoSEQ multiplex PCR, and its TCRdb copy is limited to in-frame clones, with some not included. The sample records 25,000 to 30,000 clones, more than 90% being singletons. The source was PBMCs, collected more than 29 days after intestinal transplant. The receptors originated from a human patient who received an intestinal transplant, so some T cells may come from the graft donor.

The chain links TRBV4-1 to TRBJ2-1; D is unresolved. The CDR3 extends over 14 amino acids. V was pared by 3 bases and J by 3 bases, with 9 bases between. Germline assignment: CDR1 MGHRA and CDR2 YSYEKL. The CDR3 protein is CASSHPRDYNEQFF. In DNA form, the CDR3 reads TGCGCCAGCAGCCACCCAAGGGACTACAATGAGCAGTTCTTC.

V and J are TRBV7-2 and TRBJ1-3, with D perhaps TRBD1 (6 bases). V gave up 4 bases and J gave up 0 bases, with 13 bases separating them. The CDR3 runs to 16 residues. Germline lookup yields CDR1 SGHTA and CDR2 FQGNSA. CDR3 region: CASSYVGHVSGNTIYF. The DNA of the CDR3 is TGTGCCAGCAGCTATGTGGGACACGTCTCTGGAAACACCATATATTTT.

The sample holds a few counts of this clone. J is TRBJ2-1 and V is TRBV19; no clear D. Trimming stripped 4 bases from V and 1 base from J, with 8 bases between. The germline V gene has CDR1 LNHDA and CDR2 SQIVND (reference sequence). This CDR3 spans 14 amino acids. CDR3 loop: CASSTDGSYNEQFF. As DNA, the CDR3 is TGTGCCAGTAGTACCGACGGTTCCTACAATGAGCAGTTCTTC.

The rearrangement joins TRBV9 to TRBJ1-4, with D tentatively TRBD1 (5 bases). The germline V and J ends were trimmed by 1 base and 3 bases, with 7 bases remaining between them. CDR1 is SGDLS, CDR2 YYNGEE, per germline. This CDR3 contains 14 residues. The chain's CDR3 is CASSVQGSNEKLFF. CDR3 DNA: TGTGCCAGCAGCGTACAGGGATCTAATGAAAAACTGTTTTTT.

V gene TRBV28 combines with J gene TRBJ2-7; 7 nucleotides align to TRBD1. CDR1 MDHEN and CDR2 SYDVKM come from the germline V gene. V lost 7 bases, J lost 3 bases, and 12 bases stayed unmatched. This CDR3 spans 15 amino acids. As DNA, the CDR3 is TGTGCCAGCATCCGGGCCAGGACAGGATACTACGAGCAGTACTTC. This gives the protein CASIRARTGYYEQYF.

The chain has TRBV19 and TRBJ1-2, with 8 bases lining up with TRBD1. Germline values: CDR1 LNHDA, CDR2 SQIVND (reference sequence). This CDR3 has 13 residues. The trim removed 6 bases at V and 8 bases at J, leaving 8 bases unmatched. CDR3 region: CASSPQGALGYTF. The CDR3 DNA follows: TGTGCCAGTAGCCCCCAGGGGGCTTTAGGCTACACCTTC.

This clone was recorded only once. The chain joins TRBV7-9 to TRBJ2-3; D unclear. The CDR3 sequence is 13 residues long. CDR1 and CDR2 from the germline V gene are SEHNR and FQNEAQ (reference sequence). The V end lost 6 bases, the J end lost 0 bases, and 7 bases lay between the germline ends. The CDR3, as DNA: TGTGCCAGCAGTACCGCTAGCACAGATACGCAGTATTTT. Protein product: CASSTASTDTQYF.

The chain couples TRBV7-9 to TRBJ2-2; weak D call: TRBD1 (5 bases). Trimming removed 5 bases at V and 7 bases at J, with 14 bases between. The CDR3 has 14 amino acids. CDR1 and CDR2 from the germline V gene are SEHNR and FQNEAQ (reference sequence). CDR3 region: CASSPRQWRGELFF. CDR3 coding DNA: TGTGCCAGCAGCCCGAGACAGTGGCGCGGGGAGCTGTTTTTT.

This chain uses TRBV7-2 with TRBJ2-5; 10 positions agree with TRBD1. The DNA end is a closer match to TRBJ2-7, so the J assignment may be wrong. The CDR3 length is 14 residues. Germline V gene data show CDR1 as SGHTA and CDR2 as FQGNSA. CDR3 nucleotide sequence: TGTGCCAGCAGCCAGCGTGGGGACAGGGGCGAGCAGTACTTC. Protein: CASSQRGDRGEQYF.

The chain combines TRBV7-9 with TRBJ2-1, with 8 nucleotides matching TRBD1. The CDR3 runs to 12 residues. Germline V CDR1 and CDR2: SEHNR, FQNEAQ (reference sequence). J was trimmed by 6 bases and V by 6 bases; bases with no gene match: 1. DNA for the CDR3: TGTGCCAGCAGTACAGGGGGCAATGAGCAGTTCTTC. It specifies CASSTGGNEQFF. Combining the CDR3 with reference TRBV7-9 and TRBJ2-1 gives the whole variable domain DTGVSQNPRHKITKRGQNVTFRCDPISEHNRLYWYRQTLGQGPEFLTYFQNEAQLEKSRLLSDRFSAERPKGSFSTLEIQRTEQGDSAMYLCASSTGGNEQFFGPGTRLTVL.

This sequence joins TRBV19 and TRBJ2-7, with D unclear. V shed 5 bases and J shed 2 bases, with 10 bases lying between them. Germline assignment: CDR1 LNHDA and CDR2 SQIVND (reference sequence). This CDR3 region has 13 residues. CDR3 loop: CASSFTEAYEQYF. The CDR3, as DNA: TGTGCCAGTAGTTTCACAGAGGCCTACGAGCAGTACTTC.

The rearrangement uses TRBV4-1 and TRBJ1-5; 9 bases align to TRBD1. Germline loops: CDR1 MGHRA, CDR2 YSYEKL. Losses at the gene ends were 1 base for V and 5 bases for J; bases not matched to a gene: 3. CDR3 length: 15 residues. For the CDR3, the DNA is TGCGCCAGCAGCCAAGGAAGGGACAGGGATCAGCCCCAGCATTTT. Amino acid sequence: CASSQGRDRDQPQHF.

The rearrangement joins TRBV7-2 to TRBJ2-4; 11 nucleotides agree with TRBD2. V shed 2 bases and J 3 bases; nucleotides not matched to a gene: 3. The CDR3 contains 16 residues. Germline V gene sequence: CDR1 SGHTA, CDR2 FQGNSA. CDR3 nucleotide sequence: TGTGCCAGCAGCTTAACTAGCGGGGGTAACAAAAACATTCAGTACTTC. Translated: CASSLTSGGNKNIQYF.

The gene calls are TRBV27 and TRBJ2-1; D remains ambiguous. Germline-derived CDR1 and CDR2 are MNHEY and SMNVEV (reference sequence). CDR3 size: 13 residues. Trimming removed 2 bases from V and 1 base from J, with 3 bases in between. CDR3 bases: TGTGCCAGCAGTTTAAGGTCCTACAATGAGCAGTTCTTC. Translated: CASSLRSYNEQFF.

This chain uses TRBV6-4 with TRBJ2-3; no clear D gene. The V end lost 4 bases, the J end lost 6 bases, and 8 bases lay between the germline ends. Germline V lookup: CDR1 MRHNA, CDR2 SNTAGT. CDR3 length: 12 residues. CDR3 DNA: TGTGCCAGCAGTGCTAATCGGGATACGCAGTATTTT. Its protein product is CASSANRDTQYF.

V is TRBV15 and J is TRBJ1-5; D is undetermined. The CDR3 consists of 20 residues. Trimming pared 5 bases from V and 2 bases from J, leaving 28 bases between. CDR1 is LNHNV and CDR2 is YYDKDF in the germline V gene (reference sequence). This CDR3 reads CATSDGVGQNILNGNQPQHF. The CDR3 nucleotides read TGTGCCACCAGCGACGGGGTTGGGCAGAACATTTTGAATGGCAATCAGCCCCAGCATTTT. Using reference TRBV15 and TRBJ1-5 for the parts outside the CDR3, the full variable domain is DAMVIQNPRYQVTQFGKPVTLSCSQTLNHNVMYWYQQKSSQAPKLLFHYYDKDFNNEADTPDNFQSRRPNTSFCFLDIRSPGLGDTAMYLCATSDGVGQNILNGNQPQHFGDGTRLSIL.

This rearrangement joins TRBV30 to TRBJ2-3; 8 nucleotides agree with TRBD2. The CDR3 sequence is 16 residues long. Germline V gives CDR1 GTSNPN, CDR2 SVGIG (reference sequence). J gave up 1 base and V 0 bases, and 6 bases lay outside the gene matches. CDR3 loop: CAWSVWGGGCTDTQYF. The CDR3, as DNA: TGTGCCTGGAGTGTATGGGGCGGGGGGTGCACAGATACGCAGTATTTT. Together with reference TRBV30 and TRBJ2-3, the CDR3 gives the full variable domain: SQTIHQWPATLVQPVGSPLSLECTVEGTSNPNLYWYRQAAGRGLQLLFYSVGIGQISSEVPQNLSASRPQDRQFILSSKKLLLSDSGFYLCAWSVWGGGCTDTQYFGPGTRLTVL.

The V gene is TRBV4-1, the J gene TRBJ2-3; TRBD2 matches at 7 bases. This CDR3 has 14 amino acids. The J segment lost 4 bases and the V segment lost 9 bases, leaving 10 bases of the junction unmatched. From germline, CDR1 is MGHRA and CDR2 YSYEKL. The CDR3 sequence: CASGRGEGADTQYF. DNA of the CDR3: TGCGCCAGTGGGAGGGGAGAAGGGGCAGATACGCAGTATTTT.

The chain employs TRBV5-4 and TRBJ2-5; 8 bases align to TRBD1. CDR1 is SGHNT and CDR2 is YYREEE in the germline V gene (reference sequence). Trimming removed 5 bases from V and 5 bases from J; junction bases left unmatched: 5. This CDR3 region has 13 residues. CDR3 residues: CASSDRGWETQYF. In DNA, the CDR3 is TGTGCCAGCAGTGACAGGGGTTGGGAGACCCAGTACTTC. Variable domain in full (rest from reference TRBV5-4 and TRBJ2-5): ETGVTQSPTHLIKTRGQQVTLRCSSQSGHNTVSWYQQALGQGPQFIFQYYREEENGRGNFPPRFSGLQFPNYSSELNVNALELDDSALYLCASSDRGWETQYFGPGTRLLVL.

In DNA, the CDR3 is TGTGCCAGCAGCCAAGCAGGAGAGCGGGAGACAAGAACAGATACGCAGTATTTT. It codes for CASSQAGERETRTDTQYF. This chain links TRBV4-2 with TRBJ2-3, with 8 bases identical to TRBD2. Looked up from germline, CDR1 is LGHNA and CDR2 is YNFKEQ. J was trimmed by 3 bases and V by 1 base; bases with no gene match: 12. This CDR3 contains 18 residues.

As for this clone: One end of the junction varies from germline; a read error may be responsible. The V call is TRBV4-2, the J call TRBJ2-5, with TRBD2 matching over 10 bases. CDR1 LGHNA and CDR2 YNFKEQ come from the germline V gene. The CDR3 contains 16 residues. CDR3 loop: CAGSQDRLAGQETQYF. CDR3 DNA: TGTGCCGGCAGCCAAGACCGACTAGCGGGCCAAGAGACCCAGTACTTC.

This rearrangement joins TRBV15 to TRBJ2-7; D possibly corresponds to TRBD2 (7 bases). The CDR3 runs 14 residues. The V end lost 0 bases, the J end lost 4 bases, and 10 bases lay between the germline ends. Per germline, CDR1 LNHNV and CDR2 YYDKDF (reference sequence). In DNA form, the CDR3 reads TGTGCCACCAGCAGAGACAGGGGACTATACGAGCAGTACTTC. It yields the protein CATSRDRGLYEQYF.

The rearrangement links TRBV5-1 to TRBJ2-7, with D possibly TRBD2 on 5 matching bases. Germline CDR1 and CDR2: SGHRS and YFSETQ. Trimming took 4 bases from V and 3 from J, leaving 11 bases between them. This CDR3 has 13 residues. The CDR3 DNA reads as TGCGCCAGCAGCCCACGGGGAAGCTACGAGCAGTACTTC. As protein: CASSPRGSYEQYF.

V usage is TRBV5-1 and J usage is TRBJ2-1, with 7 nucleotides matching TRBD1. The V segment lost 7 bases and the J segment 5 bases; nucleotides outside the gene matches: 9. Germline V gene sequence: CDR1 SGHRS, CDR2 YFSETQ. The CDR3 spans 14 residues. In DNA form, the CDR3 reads TGCGCCAGCGGCCGGGACAGTCGCGACAATGAGCAGTTCTTC. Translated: CASGRDSRDNEQFF.

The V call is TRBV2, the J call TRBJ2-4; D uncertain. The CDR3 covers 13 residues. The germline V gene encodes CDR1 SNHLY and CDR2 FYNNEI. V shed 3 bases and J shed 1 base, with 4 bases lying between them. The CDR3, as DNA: TGTGCCAGCAGTGACAGGGCCAAAAACATTCAGTACTTC. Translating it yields CASSDRAKNIQYF.

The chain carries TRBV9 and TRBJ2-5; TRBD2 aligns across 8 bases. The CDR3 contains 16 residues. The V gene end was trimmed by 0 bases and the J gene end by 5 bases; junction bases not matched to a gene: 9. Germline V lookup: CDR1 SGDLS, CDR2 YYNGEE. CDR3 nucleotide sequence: TGTGCCAGCAGCGTAGATAGGACTAGCCAAAGGGAGACCCAGTACTTC. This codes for CASSVDRTSQRETQYF.

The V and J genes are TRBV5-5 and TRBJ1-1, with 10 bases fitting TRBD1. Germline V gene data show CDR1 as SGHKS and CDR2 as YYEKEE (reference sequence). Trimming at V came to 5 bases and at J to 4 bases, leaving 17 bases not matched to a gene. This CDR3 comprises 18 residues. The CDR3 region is CASRTGGTGEVRVTEAFF. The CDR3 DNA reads TGTGCCAGCAGAACCGGCGGGACAGGGGAAGTTCGAGTCACTGAAGCTTTCTTT.

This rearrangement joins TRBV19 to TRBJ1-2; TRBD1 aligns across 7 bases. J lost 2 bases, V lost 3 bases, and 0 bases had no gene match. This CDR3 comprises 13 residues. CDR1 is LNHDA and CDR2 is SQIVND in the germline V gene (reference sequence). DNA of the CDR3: TGTGCCAGTAGTATGACAGGGAACTATGGCTACACCTTC. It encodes CASSMTGNYGYTF.

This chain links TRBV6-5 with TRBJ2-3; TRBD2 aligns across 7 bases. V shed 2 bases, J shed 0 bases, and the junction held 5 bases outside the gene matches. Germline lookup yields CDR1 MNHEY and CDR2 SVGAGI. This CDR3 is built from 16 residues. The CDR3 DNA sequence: TGTGCCAGCAGTTACCAATTTAGCGGGAGCACAGATACGCAGTATTTT. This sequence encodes CASSYQFSGSTDTQYF.